Listed below are T cell receptor beta chains from one sample, sequenced in a study of regulatory T cells in long-lasting Graves disease. TCRdb reanalysed the multiplex PCR reads using MiXCR and keeps one entry per CDR3 protein. The sample has roughly 380,000 distinct CDR3 sequences, less than 20% seen once. Sequenced material: peripheral blood mononuclear cells (PBMCs), taken at new diagnosis, from a patient treated with antithyroid drugs. Receptor source: a female donor with Graves disease. Each CDR3 is given with its conserved first and last residue. The D gene is left open where the match is weak. Expanded clones are given a class, and other clones once, few, many or no size at all.

J gene: TRBJ2-5
D gene: NA
CDR3 length: 14
clone size: many
V gene: TRBV5-6
CDR3 DNA: TGTGCCAGCAAATCAACCTTAAACCAAGAGACCCAGTACTTC
CDR3 protein: CASKSTLNQETQYF

J gene: TRBJ2-1
D gene: NA
CDR3 length: 15
clone size: few
V gene: TRBV18
CDR3 DNA: TGTGCCAGCTCACCACGACAACTAGAGGTCAATGAGCAGTTCTTC
CDR3 protein: CASSPRQLEVNEQFF

J gene: TRBJ1-4
D gene: NA
CDR3 length: 12
clone size: NA
V gene: TRBV14
CDR3 DNA: TGTGCCAGCAGCCAAGTTAAAGGAAAACTGTTTTTT
CDR3 protein: CASSQVKGKLFF

J gene: TRBJ2-3
D gene: NA
CDR3 length: 13
clone size: few
V gene: TRBV6-9
CDR3 DNA: TGTGCCAGCAGTTACCGGAGGTCAGATACGCAGTATTTT
CDR3 protein: CASSYRRSDTQYF

J gene: TRBJ2-3
D gene: NA
CDR3 length: 12
clone size: many
V gene: TRBV2
CDR3 DNA: TGTGCCAGCAGTGAGAACGCAGATACGCAGTATTTT
CDR3 protein: CASSENADTQYF

J gene: TRBJ2-2
D gene: NA
CDR3 length: 16
clone size: many
V gene: TRBV27
CDR3 DNA: TGTGCCAGCAGCAGTATCACGGGACGGAACACCGGGGAGCTGTTTTTT
CDR3 protein: CASSSITGRNTGELFF

J gene: TRBJ2-1
D gene: NA
CDR3 length: 16
clone size: NA
V gene: TRBV20-1
CDR3 DNA: TGCAGTGCTAGCATGGGGCGGGGGCCCATGTACAGTGAGCAGTTCTTC
CDR3 protein: CSASMGRGPMYSEQFF

J gene: TRBJ2-5
D gene: TRBD2
CDR3 length: 19
clone size: many
V gene: TRBV11-2
CDR3 DNA: TGTGCCAGCAGCTATAGGGCTCCCGGCGGGCGCGGGAGGGTGGAGACCCAGTACTTC
CDR3 protein: CASSYRAPGGRGRVETQYF

J gene: TRBJ2-1
D gene: TRBD2
CDR3 length: 16
clone size: many
V gene: TRBV11-2
CDR3 DNA: TGTGCCAGCAGCCCGGTTAGCGGGGGGGCCGTAAATGAGCAGTTCTTC
CDR3 protein: CASSPVSGGAVNEQFF

J gene: TRBJ2-7
D gene: TRBD1
CDR3 length: 13
clone size: many
V gene: TRBV29-1
CDR3 DNA: TGCAGCGCTGGACAGGCGAGCTCCTACGAGCAGTACTTC
CDR3 protein: CSAGQASSYEQYF

J gene: TRBJ2-2
D gene: NA
CDR3 length: 16
clone size: many
V gene: TRBV5-5
CDR3 DNA: TGCGCCAGCAGCTTGGCCAATCGGAGGAACACCGGGGAGCTGTTTTTT
CDR3 protein: CASSLANRRNTGELFF

J gene: TRBJ2-7
D gene: TRBD1
CDR3 length: 13
clone size: many
V gene: TRBV7-9
CDR3 DNA: TGTGCCAGCAGCCCGGACAGGACCTACGAGCAGTACTTC
CDR3 protein: CASSPDRTYEQYF

J gene: TRBJ1-2
D gene: TRBD1
CDR3 length: 14
clone size: many
V gene: TRBV10-3
CDR3 DNA: TGTGCCATCACCATGGGACAGGGGGCAGGTGGCTACACCTTC
CDR3 protein: CAITMGQGAGGYTF

J gene: TRBJ2-7
D gene: TRBD2
CDR3 length: 16
clone size: many
V gene: TRBV6-2/TRBV6-3
CDR3 DNA: TGTGCCAGCAACAAGCGGGGGCCTGGAAACTCCTACGAGCAGTACTTC
CDR3 protein: CASNKRGPGNSYEQYF

J gene: TRBJ1-5
D gene: TRBD1
CDR3 length: 17
clone size: many
V gene: TRBV12-3/TRBV12-4
CDR3 DNA: TGTGCCAGCAGCTCATTCCTCGACAGGGCCAACAATCAGCCCCAGCATTTT
CDR3 protein: CASSSFLDRANNQPQHF

J gene: TRBJ2-3
D gene: TRBD1
CDR3 length: 14
clone size: many
V gene: TRBV3-1
CDR3 DNA: TGTGCCAGCAGCCAGGACAGGGCGGGGGATACGCAGTATTTT
CDR3 protein: CASSQDRAGDTQYF

J gene: TRBJ2-1
D gene: NA
CDR3 length: 14
clone size: NA
V gene: TRBV20-1
CDR3 DNA: TGCAGTGCTAGAGATTCCGGGGGCGACAATGAGCAGTTCTTC
CDR3 protein: CSARDSGGDNEQFF

J gene: TRBJ2-1
D gene: NA
CDR3 length: 13
clone size: many
V gene: TRBV28
CDR3 DNA: TGTGCCAGCAGTTTTGGGGGTACTAATGAGCAGTTCTTC
CDR3 protein: CASSFGGTNEQFF

J gene: TRBJ2-5
D gene: TRBD2
CDR3 length: 16
clone size: NA
V gene: TRBV7-2
CDR3 DNA: TGTGCCAGCAGCTTGGTAGGACTAGCGGCTAAAGAGACCCAGTACTTC
CDR3 protein: CASSLVGLAAKETQYF

J gene: TRBJ2-7
D gene: NA
CDR3 length: 14
clone size: many
V gene: TRBV28
CDR3 DNA: TGTGCCAGCAGCCCCAGGGGGGCGACGTCCGAGCAGTACTTC
CDR3 protein: CASSPRGATSEQYF

J gene: TRBJ1-1
D gene: NA
CDR3 length: 19
clone size: many
V gene: TRBV4-1
CDR3 DNA: TGCGCCAGCAGCCAAGATCGTGTTTGGGACTCCGGCGGAAAGACTGAAGCTTTCTTT
CDR3 protein: CASSQDRVWDSGGKTEAFF

J gene: TRBJ2-3
D gene: TRBD1
CDR3 length: 14
clone size: many
V gene: TRBV15
CDR3 DNA: TGTGCCACCCGGGACAGGGGCTTCACAGATACGCAGTATTTT
CDR3 protein: CATRDRGFTDTQYF

J gene: TRBJ2-2
D gene: NA
CDR3 length: 15
clone size: few
V gene: TRBV20-1
CDR3 DNA: TGCAGTGCTAGAGTCGAATATACGAACACCGGGGAGCTGTTTTTT
CDR3 protein: CSARVEYTNTGELFF

J gene: TRBJ2-3
D gene: TRBD2
CDR3 length: 15
clone size: many
V gene: TRBV3-1
CDR3 DNA: TGTGCCAGCAGCCCCTACTCTAGCGGGACAGATACGCAGTATTTT
CDR3 protein: CASSPYSSGTDTQYF

J gene: TRBJ2-7
D gene: NA
CDR3 length: 12
clone size: few
V gene: TRBV2
CDR3 DNA: TGTGCCAGCAGTTACCAGGGCTACGAGCAGTACTTC
CDR3 protein: CASSYQGYEQYF

J gene: TRBJ2-1
D gene: TRBD2
CDR3 length: 15
clone size: once
V gene: TRBV27
CDR3 DNA: TGTGCCAGCAGTGGGAACCGCGGGAGGAGGAATGAGCAGTTCTTC
CDR3 protein: CASSGNRGRRNEQFF

J gene: TRBJ1-4
D gene: NA
CDR3 length: 15
clone size: many
V gene: TRBV7-2
CDR3 DNA: TGTGCCAGCAGCTTACAGGGTAGCCTTAATGAAAAACTGTTTTTT
CDR3 protein: CASSLQGSLNEKLFF

J gene: TRBJ1-3
D gene: TRBD1
CDR3 length: 13
clone size: NA
V gene: TRBV11-3
CDR3 DNA: TGTGCCAGCAGTACAGGGGCTGGAAACACCATATATTTT
CDR3 protein: CASSTGAGNTIYF

J gene: TRBJ2-3
D gene: TRBD2
CDR3 length: 16
clone size: many
V gene: TRBV28
CDR3 DNA: TGTGCCAGCAGTTTAGACGCGGGAGTGAGCACAGATACGCAGTATTTT
CDR3 protein: CASSLDAGVSTDTQYF

J gene: TRBJ2-3
D gene: TRBD2
CDR3 length: 15
clone size: NA
V gene: TRBV24-1
CDR3 DNA: TGTGCCACCAAACCTCAGCGGGAGTGCACAGATACGCAGTATTTT
CDR3 protein: CATKPQRECTDTQYF

J gene: TRBJ1-2
D gene: TRBD1
CDR3 length: 16
clone size: NA
V gene: TRBV20-1
CDR3 DNA: TGCAGCCACACCCCCAAGGACAGGGGCGGTAATGGTGGCTACACCTTC
CDR3 protein: CSHTPKDRGGNGGYTF

J gene: TRBJ2-1
D gene: TRBD2
CDR3 length: 15
clone size: NA
V gene: TRBV29-1
CDR3 DNA: TGCAGCGTTGAAGATGTGGGACTAGACTACAATGAGCAGTTCTTC
CDR3 protein: CSVEDVGLDYNEQFF

J gene: TRBJ1-1
D gene: NA
CDR3 length: 13
clone size: NA
V gene: TRBV7-9
CDR3 DNA: TGTGCCAGCAGCTTTTTCGGGAACACTGAAGCTTTCTTT
CDR3 protein: CASSFFGNTEAFF

J gene: TRBJ1-2
D gene: NA
CDR3 length: 12
clone size: many
V gene: TRBV19
CDR3 DNA: TGTGCCATACTGGACAAATACTATGGCTACACCTTC
CDR3 protein: CAILDKYYGYTF

J gene: TRBJ2-5
D gene: TRBD2
CDR3 length: 15
clone size: NA
V gene: TRBV27
CDR3 DNA: TGTGCCAGCAGTCTCCAGCGGGGGTCACGGGAGACCCAGTACTTC
CDR3 protein: CASSLQRGSRETQYF

J gene: TRBJ2-3
D gene: NA
CDR3 length: 12
clone size: NA
V gene: TRBV7-9
CDR3 DNA: TGTGCCAGCAGCTCTACCCCATGGCTGCAGTATTTT
CDR3 protein: CASSSTPWLQYF

J gene: TRBJ1-1
D gene: NA
CDR3 length: 13
clone size: few
V gene: TRBV19
CDR3 DNA: TGTGCCAGTACAAAAAGGGCCCCGACGGAAGCTTTCTTT
CDR3 protein: CASTKRAPTEAFF

J gene: TRBJ2-2
D gene: TRBD2
CDR3 length: 16
clone size: many
V gene: TRBV7-9
CDR3 DNA: TGTGCCAGCAGCTCCTGGACTAGCGGGGGCACCGGGGAGCTGTTTTTT
CDR3 protein: CASSSWTSGGTGELFF

J gene: TRBJ2-3
D gene: TRBD1
CDR3 length: 18
clone size: few
V gene: TRBV29-1
CDR3 DNA: TGCAGCGTTGGGGGGACAGGGTTTACCCTACGGGTCACAGATACGCAGTATTTT
CDR3 protein: CSVGGTGFTLRVTDTQYF

J gene: TRBJ2-7
D gene: NA
CDR3 length: 16
clone size: NA
V gene: TRBV9
CDR3 DNA: TGTGCCAGCAGCGTAGGCACAGACAGACCTTCAGAAGAGCAGTACTTC
CDR3 protein: CASSVGTDRPSEEQYF

J gene: TRBJ1-4
D gene: TRBD1
CDR3 length: 13
clone size: many
V gene: TRBV4-3
CDR3 DNA: TGCGCCAGCAGCCTCGGACAGGGGGAAAAACTGTTTTTT
CDR3 protein: CASSLGQGEKLFF

J gene: TRBJ2-1
D gene: TRBD2
CDR3 length: 15
clone size: NA
V gene: TRBV7-8
CDR3 DNA: TGTGCCAGCACGGAGACTAGCGGCGAGTACAATGAGCAGTTCTTC
CDR3 protein: CASTETSGEYNEQFF

J gene: TRBJ2-7
D gene: TRBD2
CDR3 length: 14
clone size: many
V gene: TRBV2
CDR3 DNA: TGTGCCAGCACCGGGACTAGCGGGAGTCCCGAGCAGTACTTC
CDR3 protein: CASTGTSGSPEQYF

J gene: TRBJ2-1
D gene: NA
CDR3 length: 12
clone size: many
V gene: TRBV7-9
CDR3 DNA: TGTGCCAGCAGCTTTCTGTTGGGAGAGCAGTTCTTC
CDR3 protein: CASSFLLGEQFF

J gene: TRBJ2-5
D gene: TRBD2
CDR3 length: 15
clone size: many
V gene: TRBV11-2
CDR3 DNA: TGTGCCAGCAGCTCACGACTAGCGGGGCAAGAGACCCAGTACTTC
CDR3 protein: CASSSRLAGQETQYF

J gene: TRBJ1-1
D gene: TRBD1
CDR3 length: 15
clone size: NA
V gene: TRBV6-4
CDR3 DNA: TGTGCCAGCAGAGCACAGGGGACATCGAATACTGAAGCTTTCTTT
CDR3 protein: CASRAQGTSNTEAFF

J gene: TRBJ2-1
D gene: NA
CDR3 length: 13
clone size: many
V gene: TRBV9
CDR3 DNA: TGTGCCAGCAGCCCAAGACTAGTGGCTGAGCAGTTCTTC
CDR3 protein: CASSPRLVAEQFF

J gene: TRBJ2-5
D gene: NA
CDR3 length: 9
clone size: NA
V gene: TRBV29-1
CDR3 DNA: TGCAGCGTTGCAGAGACCCAGTACTTC
CDR3 protein: CSVAETQYF

J gene: TRBJ2-5
D gene: TRBD2
CDR3 length: 16
clone size: NA
V gene: TRBV11-2
CDR3 DNA: TGTGCCAGCAGCCCATGGGGTAGCGGGTACCAAGAGACCCAGTACTTC
CDR3 protein: CASSPWGSGYQETQYF

J gene: TRBJ2-3
D gene: NA
CDR3 length: 13
clone size: many
V gene: TRBV2
CDR3 DNA: TGTGCCAGCAGTGATGGGGTAGCAGATACGCAGTATTTT
CDR3 protein: CASSDGVADTQYF

J gene: TRBJ2-6
D gene: TRBD1
CDR3 length: 16
clone size: few
V gene: TRBV19
CDR3 DNA: TGTGCCAGTAGTACCAAGGGGGCCTCTGGGGCCAACGTCCTGACTTTC
CDR3 protein: CASSTKGASGANVLTF

J gene: TRBJ2-1
D gene: NA
CDR3 length: 15
clone size: NA
V gene: TRBV6-2/TRBV6-3
CDR3 DNA: TGTGCCAGCAGTTACATAAGTTCGCCCCACAATGAGCAGTTCTTC
CDR3 protein: CASSYISSPHNEQFF

J gene: TRBJ2-1
D gene: NA
CDR3 length: 17
clone size: few
V gene: TRBV5-1
CDR3 DNA: TGCGCCAGCAGCTTGACCGCGGGGCGATCTCCCTACAATGAGCAGTTCTTC
CDR3 protein: CASSLTAGRSPYNEQFF

J gene: TRBJ2-5
D gene: NA
CDR3 length: 16
clone size: many
V gene: TRBV7-9
CDR3 DNA: TGTGCCAGCAGCTCCCCGAAACGAACTTGGGGAGAGACCCAGTACTTC
CDR3 protein: CASSSPKRTWGETQYF

J gene: TRBJ2-6
D gene: NA
CDR3 length: 15
clone size: many
V gene: TRBV6-1
CDR3 DNA: TGTGCCAGCAGCCTCCAAGGGACTGGGGCCAACGTCCTGACTTTC
CDR3 protein: CASSLQGTGANVLTF